This passage covers 21 T cell receptor beta chains from one sample sequenced in a study of T-cell memory formation after mild COVID-19. MiXCR, run by TCRdb on the 5' RACE reads, gives a single entry per CDR3 protein. The sample has hundreds of thousands of distinct CDR3 sequences; about 22% are singletons. Sequencing was done on a sample of PBMCs or a T cell subset sorted from them (not recorded which). The source is an adult woman who had mild COVID-19 (a few samples of this study predate the infection). Cell type and time point are not known.

This chain links TRBV6-2 or TRBV6-3 with TRBJ1-1; 8 nucleotides align to TRBD1. Germline V gene data show CDR1 as MNHEY and CDR2 as SVGEGT. Trimming took 6 bases from V and 6 from J; bases not matched to a gene: 6. The CDR3 loop spans 13 amino acids. The CDR3 DNA sequence: TGTGCCAGCAGATCAGGGGGCATCGCTGAAGCTTTCTTT. Residues: CASRSGGIAEAFF.

At least ten counts were recorded for this clonotype. The gene calls are TRBV10-3 and TRBJ2-1; 8 bases align to TRBD2. Trimming removed 2 bases from V and 3 bases from J; junction bases left unmatched: 3. The CDR3 has 15 residues. Germline-derived CDR1 and CDR2 are ENHRY and SYGVKD. The CDR3 protein is CAISEPAGVYNEQFF. CDR3 nucleotides: TGTGCCATCAGTGAGCCAGCGGGAGTCTACAATGAGCAGTTCTTC.

The chain joins TRBV3-1 to TRBJ2-5; the D gene could be TRBD1 or TRBD2 (5 bases each). This CDR3 is built from 14 residues. Germline V gives CDR1 LGHDT, CDR2 YNNKEL (reference sequence). Trimming took off 3 bases at V and 1 base at J, with 9 bases between the two ends. CDR3 nucleotide sequence: TGTGCCAGCAGCCAGTCGGGACCCCAAGAGACCCAGTACTTC. Translated: CASSQSGPQETQYF.

This chain links TRBV27 with TRBJ2-7, with a possible D match to TRBD1 (6 bases). The CDR3 runs to 14 residues. V was trimmed by 8 bases and J by 5 bases, leaving 19 bases between them. The germline V gene has CDR1 MNHEY and CDR2 SMNVEV (reference sequence). CDR3 sequence reads: CASSDLRGSHEQYF. CDR3 DNA sequence: TGTGCCAGCTCTGACCTCAGGGGTTCCCACGAGCAGTACTTC.

This clonotype was seen a handful of times. The rearrangement links TRBV4-2 to TRBJ1-2, with TRBD1 identical over 7 bases. The CDR3 extends over 16 amino acids. Germline values: CDR1 LGHNA, CDR2 YNFKEQ. The V and J ends lost 1 base and 6 bases, in that order; junction bases with no gene match: 11. CDR3 bases: TGTGCCAGCAGCCAAGTGTCCGCCAGGGGGGCGGATGGCTACACCTTC. Translation: CASSQVSARGADGYTF.

This clonotype has a handful of counts. The chain couples TRBV20-1 to TRBJ1-1, with a possible D match to TRBD1 (5 bases). This CDR3 is built from 14 residues. The V end was cut by 3 bases, the J end by 1 base, with 12 bases between. Germline V gives CDR1 DFQATT, CDR2 SNEGSKA (reference sequence). CDR3 DNA sequence: TGCAGTGCTAGGGTTGTGGGGGGGAACACTGAAGCTTTCTTT. This gives the protein CSARVVGGNTEAFF.

CDR3: CASSLPGGSGNTIYF. As DNA, the CDR3 is TGCGCCAGCAGCCTACCCGGGGGCTCTGGAAACACCATATATTTT. This rearrangement joins TRBV4-1 to TRBJ1-3, with TRBD1 as a possible D gene (5 bases). Trimming removed 4 bases from V and 0 bases from J, with 10 bases in between. Germline V gene data show CDR1 as MGHRA and CDR2 as YSYEKL. The CDR3 loop spans 15 amino acids.

This clonotype came up a few times. The chain is built from TRBV29-1 and TRBJ2-7; TRBD1 matches at 9 bases. Trimming cost V 4 bases and J 4 bases; bases outside gene matches: 5. The CDR3 is 13 amino acids. Germline CDR1 reads SQVTM; CDR2 reads ANQGSEA. The CDR3 sequence is CSVVGQGSYEQYF. CDR3 nucleotides: TGCAGCGTTGTGGGACAGGGAAGTTACGAGCAGTACTTC.

This clonotype was picked up a small number of times. This rearrangement joins TRBV5-5 to TRBJ2-7; perhaps D is TRBD1 or TRBD2 (5 bases each). This CDR3 is built from 13 residues. The germline gives CDR1 SGHKS, CDR2 YYEKEE (reference sequence). The V gene lost 3 bases and the J gene lost 3 bases, with 10 bases spanning the gap. The CDR3: CASSSGGGYEQYF. CDR3 DNA: TGTGCCAGCAGCTCCGGTGGGGGCTACGAGCAGTACTTC.

V and J are TRBV19 and TRBJ1-2; 7 bases agree with TRBD1. The length of the CDR3 is 15 residues. J was trimmed by 7 bases and V by 4 bases; bases with no gene match: 12. CDR1 and CDR2 from the germline V gene are LNHDA and SQIVND (reference sequence). The CDR3 nucleotides read TGTGCCAGTAGTAGAGGACAGGTTACTCTCGTTGGCTACACCTTC. It encodes CASSRGQVTLVGYTF.

This clonotype was seen a few times. This chain uses TRBV6-6 with TRBJ1-2, with a tentative D call TRBD1 (6 bases). The CDR3 sequence is 14 residues long. Germline assignment: CDR1 MNHNY and CDR2 SVGAGI (reference sequence). The V end was cut by 7 bases, the J end by 8 bases, with 20 bases between. The CDR3 is CASTPVGGPGGYTF. The CDR3 DNA reads TGTGCCAGCACCCCCGTCGGGGGGCCGGGAGGCTACACCTTC.

The V and J genes are TRBV30 and TRBJ2-7, with 8 bases identical to TRBD1. V dropped 3 bases and J dropped 5; count of bases not matched to a gene: 9. The CDR3 runs 14 residues. Germline values: CDR1 GTSNPN, CDR2 SVGIG (reference sequence). CDR3 amino acids: CAWRWTGPRNEQYF. DNA of the CDR3: TGTGCCTGGAGATGGACAGGGCCCCGGAACGAGCAGTACTTC.

The rearrangement links TRBV7-9 to TRBJ2-7; the D is unclear. Looked up from germline, CDR1 is SEHNR and CDR2 is FQNEAQ (reference sequence). This CDR3 spans 12 amino acids. Trimming took 3 bases from V and 2 from J, leaving 5 bases between them. This chain's CDR3 is CASSLEPYEQYF. CDR3 DNA sequence: TGTGCCAGCAGCTTGGAACCCTACGAGCAGTACTTC. The full variable domain, its missing parts supplied by reference TRBV7-9 and TRBJ2-7, is DTGVSQNPRHKITKRGQNVTFRCDPISEHNRLYWYRQTLGQGPEFLTYFQNEAQLEKSRLLSDRFSAERPKGSFSTLEIQRTEQGDSAMYLCASSLEPYEQYFGPGTRLTVT.

V is TRBV11-1 and J is TRBJ1-5; TRBD1 is a possible D gene (6 bases). CDR3 length equals 17 residues. Germline V gene lookup returns CDR1 SGHAT and CDR2 FQDESV (reference sequence). With 4 bases removed from V and 0 bases from J, the gap between germline ends came to 16 bases. The CDR3 region is CASSSAGTPYSNQPQHF. CDR3 nucleotide sequence: TGTGCCAGCAGCTCAGCCGGGACACCTTATAGCAATCAGCCCCAGCATTTT.

This clonotype was detected a few times. The V and J genes are TRBV20-1 and TRBJ1-1, with 8 bases identical to TRBD1. In germline, CDR1 is DFQATT, CDR2 SNEGSKA (reference sequence). The CDR3 spans 14 residues. J was trimmed by 3 bases and V by 6 bases; bases with no gene match: 9. Here the CDR3 DNA reads TGCAGTGCCGCCTCAGGGGGCTCGGACACTGAAGCTTTCTTT. As protein: CSAASGGSDTEAFF.

The CDR3 sequence is CASSYAQGASYGYTF. Written as DNA, the CDR3 is TGTGCCAGCAGTTACGCACAGGGGGCCTCCTATGGCTACACCTTC. The chain combines TRBV6-6 with TRBJ1-2; 9 bases agree with TRBD1. CDR1 is MNHNY and CDR2 is SVGAGI in the germline V gene (reference sequence). With 2 bases clipped from V and 4 bases from J, the junction kept 5 bases outside the gene matches. The CDR3 loop spans 15 amino acids.

The rearrangement uses TRBV5-6 and TRBJ1-5; 8 positions match TRBD1. Trimming removed 4 bases from V and 7 bases from J; junction bases left unmatched: 4. This CDR3 is built from 13 residues. CDR1 is SGHDT, CDR2 YYEEEE, per germline. CDR3 nucleotide sequence: TGTGCCAGCAGCGGACAGGGCGGACAGCCCCAGCATTTT. It codes for CASSGQGGQPQHF.

This clonotype is a singleton in its sample. This sequence joins TRBV7-8 and TRBJ2-7; 11 bases align to TRBD2. The V gene end was trimmed by 5 bases and the J gene end by 2 bases; junction bases not matched to a gene: 5. Looked up from germline, CDR1 is SGHVS and CDR2 is FQNEAQ. CDR3 length equals 15 residues. Here the CDR3 reads CASSRGLADTYEQYF. For the CDR3, the DNA is TGTGCCAGCAGCAGGGGACTAGCGGACACCTACGAGCAGTACTTC. Looking up the rest from reference TRBV7-8 and TRBJ2-7 gives the full variable domain: GAGVSQSPRYKVAKRGQDVALRCDPISGHVSLFWYQQALGQGPEFLTYFQNEAQLDKSGLPSDRFFAERPEGSVSTLKIQRTQQEDSAVYLCASSRGLADTYEQYFGPGTRLTVT.

This clonotype has only a few counts. The genes are TRBV27 and TRBJ2-7; D remains unclear. The CDR3 runs to 11 residues. Germline CDR1 is MNHEY and CDR2 is SMNVEV (reference sequence). V shed 5 bases and J shed 4 bases, with 6 bases lying between them. CDR3 sequence: CASSPHYEQYF. The CDR3 bases are TGTGCCAGCAGTCCTCATTACGAGCAGTACTTC.

This rearrangement joins TRBV29-1 to TRBJ2-7; D might be TRBD1 (6 bases). The germline gives CDR1 SQVTM, CDR2 ANQGSEA. The CDR3 contains 13 residues. V gave up 7 bases and J gave up 2 bases, with 15 bases separating them. The DNA for the CDR3 is TGCAGCGCTGGGGTGGGGGCTCCCTACGAGCAGTACTTC. This sequence encodes CSAGVGAPYEQYF.

This clonotype was seen only a few times. The chain couples TRBV19 to TRBJ1-6, with 9 bases matching TRBD1. The CDR3 is 14 residues long. With V trimmed by 6 bases and J by 8 bases, 5 bases remained unmatched. Germline V gene sequence: CDR1 LNHDA, CDR2 SQIVND (reference sequence). The CDR3 region is CASSPGTGHSPLHF. The CDR3 nucleotides read TGTGCCAGTAGCCCCGGGACAGGGCATTCACCCCTCCACTTT.